This entry is about one TCR beta chain. Antigen unknown. The same CDR3 can be traced to other DNA sequences in this sample. V was shortened by 4 bases and J by 6 bases, with 13 bases between the two germline ends. CDR3 length: 13 residues. Germline lookup yields CDR1 SQVTM and CDR2 ANQGSEA. These data come from a study of CD8+ T cells in alopecia areata. Treatment here: oral pan-JAK inhibitor, 5-10 mg twice daily. Sequencing templates came from extracted RNA that was reverse transcribed into cDNA. Data came from immunoSEQ multiplex PCR; TCRdb stores just in-frame clones and leaves some out. This sample has some 190,000 clones, with about three fifths found just once. Whole-study findings and limits: Only a single nonresponder existed, so baseline CD8+ expansion links stay unclear. Scalp clonality decreased significantly with tofacitinib, and so did expanded CD8+ clones among the top 100. It was lesional scalp, especially alopecia totalis/universalis, that showed higher clonality than normal scalp. Clarity of TCR sharing across patients fell short of that in mice, possibly HLA-related.

Sequenced material: CD4+ T cells sorted from blood, taken around week 50, from a patient treated with tofacitinib. The rearrangement links TRBV29-1 to TRBJ1-5; tentatively, D is TRBD1 (5 bases). This TCR was recovered from a human donor with alopecia areata. In DNA form, the CDR3 reads TGCAGCGTTGTAGGGCAGGGCGGTCAGCCCCAGCATTTT. As protein: CSVVGQGGQPQHF. Combining the CDR3 with reference TRBV29-1 and TRBJ1-5 gives the whole variable domain SAVISQKPSRDICQRGTSLTIQCQVDSQVTMMFWYRQQPGQSLTLIATANQGSEATYESGFVIDKFPISRPNLTFSTLTVSNMSPEDSSIYLCSVVGQGGQPQHFGDGTRLSIL.